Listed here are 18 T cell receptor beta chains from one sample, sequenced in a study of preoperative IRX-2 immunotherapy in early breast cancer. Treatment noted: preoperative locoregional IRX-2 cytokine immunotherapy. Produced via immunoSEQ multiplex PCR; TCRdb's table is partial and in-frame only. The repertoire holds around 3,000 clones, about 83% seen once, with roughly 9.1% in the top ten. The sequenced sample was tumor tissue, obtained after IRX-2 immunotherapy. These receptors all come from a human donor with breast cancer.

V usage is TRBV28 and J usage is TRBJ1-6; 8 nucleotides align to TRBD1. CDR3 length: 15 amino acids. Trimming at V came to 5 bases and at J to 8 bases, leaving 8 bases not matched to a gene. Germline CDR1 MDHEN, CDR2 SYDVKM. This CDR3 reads CASSLGDRWYSPLHF. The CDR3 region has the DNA TGTGCCAGCAGTCTAGGGGACAGGTGGTATTCACCCCTCCACTTT.

The DNA for the CDR3 is TGCAGCGTAGCTACGACAGGCGGATCCTACGAGCAGTACTTC. This gives the protein CSVATTGGSYEQYF. The chain is built from TRBV29-1 and TRBJ2-7; D may be TRBD1 (6 bases). The CDR3 runs 14 residues. The ends were cut back, 6 bases at V and 1 base at J, with 16 bases in the middle. Germline V lookup: CDR1 SQVTM, CDR2 ANQGSEA.

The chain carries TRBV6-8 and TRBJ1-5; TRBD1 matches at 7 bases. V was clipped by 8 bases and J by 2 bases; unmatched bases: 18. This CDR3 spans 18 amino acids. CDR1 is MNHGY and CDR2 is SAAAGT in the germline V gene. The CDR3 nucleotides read TGTGCCAGCGGGCCCCGGGACAGAGCGGACCTGGGCAATCAGCCCCAGCATTTT. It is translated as CASGPRDRADLGNQPQHF.

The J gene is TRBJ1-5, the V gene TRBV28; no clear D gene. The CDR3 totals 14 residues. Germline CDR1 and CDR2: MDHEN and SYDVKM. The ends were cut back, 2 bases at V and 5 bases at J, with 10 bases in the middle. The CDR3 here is CASSLVQSDQPQHF. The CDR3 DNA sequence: TGTGCCAGCAGTTTAGTCCAGTCTGATCAGCCCCAGCATTTT.

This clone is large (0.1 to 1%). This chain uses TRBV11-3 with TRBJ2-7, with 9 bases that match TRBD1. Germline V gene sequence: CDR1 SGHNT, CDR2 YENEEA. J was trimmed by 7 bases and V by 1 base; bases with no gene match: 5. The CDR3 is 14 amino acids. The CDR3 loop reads CASSLGFGQGEQYF. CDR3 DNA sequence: TGTGCCAGCAGCTTAGGTTTCGGACAGGGGGAGCAGTACTTC.

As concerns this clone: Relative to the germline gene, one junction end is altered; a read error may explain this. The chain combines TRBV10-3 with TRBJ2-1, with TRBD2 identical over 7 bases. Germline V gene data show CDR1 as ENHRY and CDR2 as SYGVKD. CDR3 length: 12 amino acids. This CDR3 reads CAISESGRERLF. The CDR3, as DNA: TGTGCCATCAGTGAGTCGGGGCGGGAGAGGCTCTTC.

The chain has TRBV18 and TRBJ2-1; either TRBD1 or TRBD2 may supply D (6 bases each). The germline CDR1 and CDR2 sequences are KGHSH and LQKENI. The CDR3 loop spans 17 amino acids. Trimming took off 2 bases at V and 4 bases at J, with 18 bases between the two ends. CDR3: CASSPRSGAGVYNEQFF. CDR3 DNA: TGTGCCAGCTCACCAAGATCGGGGGCAGGGGTTTACAATGAGCAGTTCTTC.

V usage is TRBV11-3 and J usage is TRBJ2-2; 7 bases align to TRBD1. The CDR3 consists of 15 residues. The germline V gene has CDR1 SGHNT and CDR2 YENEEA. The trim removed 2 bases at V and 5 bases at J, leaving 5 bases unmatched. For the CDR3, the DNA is TGTGCCAGCAGCTTATTAGGGGGCGGTACCGGGGAGCTGTTTTTT. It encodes CASSLLGGGTGELFF.

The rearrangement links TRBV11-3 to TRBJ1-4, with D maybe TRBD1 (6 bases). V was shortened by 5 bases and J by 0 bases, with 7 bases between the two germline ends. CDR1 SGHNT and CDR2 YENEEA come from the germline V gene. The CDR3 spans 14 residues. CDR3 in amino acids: CASSEGATNEKLFF. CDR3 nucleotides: TGTGCCAGCAGCGAGGGGGCAACTAATGAAAAACTGTTTTTT. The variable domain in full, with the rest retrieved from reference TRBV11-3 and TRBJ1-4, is EAGVVQSPRYKIIEKKQPVAFWCNPISGHNTLYWYLQNLGQGPELLIRYENEEAVDDSQLPKDRFSAERLKGVDSTLKIQPAELGDSAVYLCASSEGATNEKLFFGSGTQLSVL.

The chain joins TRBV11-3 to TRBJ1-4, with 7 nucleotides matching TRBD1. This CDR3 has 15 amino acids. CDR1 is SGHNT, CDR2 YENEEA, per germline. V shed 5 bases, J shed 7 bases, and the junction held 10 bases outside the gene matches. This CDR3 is CASSNARGGREKLFF. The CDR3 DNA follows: TGTGCCAGCAGCAACGCCAGGGGGGGACGTGAAAAACTGTTTTTT.

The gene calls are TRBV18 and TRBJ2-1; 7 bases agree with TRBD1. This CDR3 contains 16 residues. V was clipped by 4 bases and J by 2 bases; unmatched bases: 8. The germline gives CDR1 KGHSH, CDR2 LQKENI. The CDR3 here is CASSQNRQGAYNEQFF. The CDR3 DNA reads TGTGCCAGCTCACAAAATCGACAGGGAGCCTACAATGAGCAGTTCTTC. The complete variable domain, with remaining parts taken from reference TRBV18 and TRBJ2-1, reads NAGVMQNPRHLVRRRGQEARLRCSPMKGHSHVYWYRQLPEEGLKFMVYLQKENIIDESGMPKERFSAEFPKEGPSILRIQQVVRGDSAAYFCASSQNRQGAYNEQFFGPGTRLTVL.

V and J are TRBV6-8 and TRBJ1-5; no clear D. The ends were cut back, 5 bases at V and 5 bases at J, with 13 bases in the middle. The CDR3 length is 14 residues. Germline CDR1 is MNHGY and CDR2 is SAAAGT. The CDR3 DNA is TGTGCCAGCAGTGAGAAGATGGGTTATCAGCCCCAGCATTTT. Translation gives CASSEKMGYQPQHF.

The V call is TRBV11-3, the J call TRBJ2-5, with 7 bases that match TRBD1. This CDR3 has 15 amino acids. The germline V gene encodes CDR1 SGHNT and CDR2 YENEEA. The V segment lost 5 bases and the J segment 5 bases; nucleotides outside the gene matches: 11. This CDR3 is CASSKGRQGSETQYF. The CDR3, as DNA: TGTGCCAGCAGCAAAGGGCGACAGGGATCGGAGACCCAGTACTTC.

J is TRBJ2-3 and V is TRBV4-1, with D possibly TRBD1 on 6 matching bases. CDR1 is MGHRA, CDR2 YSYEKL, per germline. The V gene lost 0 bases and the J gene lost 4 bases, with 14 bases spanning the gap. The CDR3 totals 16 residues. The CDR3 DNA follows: TGCGCCAGCAGCCAAGATCCCTCATCAGGGGCAGATACGCAGTATTTT. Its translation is CASSQDPSSGADTQYF.

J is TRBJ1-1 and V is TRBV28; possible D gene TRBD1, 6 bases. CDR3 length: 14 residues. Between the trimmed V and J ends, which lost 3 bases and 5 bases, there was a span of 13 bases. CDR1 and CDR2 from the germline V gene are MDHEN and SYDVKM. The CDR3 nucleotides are TGTGCCAGCAGTTTGAGGGGGGCGGGGACTGAAGCTTTCTTT. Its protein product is CASSLRGAGTEAFF.

CDR3 protein: CAWSHQVVGELFF. The DNA of the CDR3 is TGTGCCTGGAGCCATCAGGTGGTCGGGGAGCTGTTTTTT. The rearrangement links TRBV30 to TRBJ2-2; D gene uncertain. CDR3 length: 13 amino acids. V lost 3 bases and J lost 7, with 12 bases in between. Germline-derived CDR1 and CDR2 are GTSNPN and SVGIG (reference sequence).

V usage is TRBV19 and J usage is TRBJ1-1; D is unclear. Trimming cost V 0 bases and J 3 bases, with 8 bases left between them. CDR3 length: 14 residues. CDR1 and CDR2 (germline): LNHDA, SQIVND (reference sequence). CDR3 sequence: CASSIDLSHTEAFF. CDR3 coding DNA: TGTGCCAGTAGTATAGATCTCTCCCACACTGAAGCTTTCTTT.

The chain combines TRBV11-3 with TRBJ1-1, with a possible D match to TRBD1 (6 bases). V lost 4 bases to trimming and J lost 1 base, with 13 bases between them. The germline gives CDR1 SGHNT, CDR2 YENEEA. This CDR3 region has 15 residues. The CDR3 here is CASSWRGRGNTEAFF. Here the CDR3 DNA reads TGTGCCAGCAGCTGGAGGGGGAGAGGGAACACTGAAGCTTTCTTT.